The 12 T cell receptor beta chains reported below all come from one sample, sequenced in a study of T cell responses to AZD1222 COVID-19 vaccine. This table comes from immunoSEQ multiplex PCR, and its TCRdb copy is limited to in-frame clones, with some not included. The data show around 150,000 clones, with 90% seen just once and roughly 3.2% held by the top ten. The source material was peripheral blood, sampled 28 days after the second AZD1222 dose. These receptors all come from an adult who received the AZD1222 COVID-19 vaccine.

V and J are TRBV29-1 and TRBJ2-1; no clear D gene. The germline V and J ends were trimmed by 7 bases and 3 bases, with 7 bases remaining between them. The CDR3 is 11 residues long. CDR1 and CDR2 from the germline V gene are SQVTM and ANQGSEA. CDR3 DNA: TGCAGCGCGGATCGCTACAATGAGCAGTTCTTC. Protein: CSADRYNEQFF.

J is TRBJ1-2 and V is TRBV7-9; D call uncertain. This CDR3 has 13 residues. V was pared by 1 base and J by 6 bases, with 9 bases between. The germline V gene encodes CDR1 SEHNR and CDR2 FQNEAQ (reference sequence). CDR3: CASSLVRSDGYTF. CDR3 nucleotide sequence: TGTGCCAGCAGCTTAGTTAGGTCGGATGGCTACACCTTC.

This chain links TRBV3-1 (or the pseudogene TRBV3-2) with TRBJ2-2; maybe TRBD1 (6 bases). The germline gives CDR1 LGHDT, CDR2 YNNKEL (reference sequence). This CDR3 has 11 residues. The ends were cut back, 8 bases at V and 7 bases at J, with 8 bases in the middle. The CDR3 here is CASHRDGELFF. The CDR3 nucleotides read TGTGCCAGCCACAGGGACGGGGAGCTGTTTTTT.

This rearrangement joins TRBV7-9 to TRBJ1-3; D remains unclear. This CDR3 is built from 14 residues. Germline V gene lookup returns CDR1 SEHNR and CDR2 FQNEAQ (reference sequence). With 6 bases removed from V and 2 bases from J, the gap between germline ends came to 11 bases. In DNA, the CDR3 is TGTGCCAGCAGTTCCGACACCGCTGGAAACACCATATATTTT. Its protein product is CASSSDTAGNTIYF.

A word on this clone: The same CDR3 arises from other DNA sequences in this sample as well. V is TRBV5-4 and J is TRBJ2-7; tentatively, D is TRBD2 (5 bases). V was shortened by 0 bases and J by 5 bases, with 6 bases between the two germline ends. Germline V CDR1 and CDR2: SGHNT, YYREEE (reference sequence). The CDR3 totals 12 residues. The chain's CDR3 is CASSLGRDEQYF. CDR3 coding DNA: TGTGCCAGCAGCTTGGGGCGGGACGAGCAGTACTTC.

The chain joins TRBV27 to TRBJ2-3, with 14 bases that match TRBD2. CDR3 length: 19 residues. V was clipped by 6 bases and J by 1 base; unmatched bases: 12. Germline-derived CDR1 and CDR2 are MNHEY and SMNVEV (reference sequence). The CDR3, as DNA: TGTGCCAGCAGCTCACCTACCGGGACTAGCGGGAGAGGCACAGATACGCAGTATTTT. Translating gives CASSSPTGTSGRGTDTQYF.

Here the CDR3 reads CASRDYRGPGTEAFF. The DNA for the CDR3 is TGCGCCAGCAGGGATTACAGGGGGCCGGGGACTGAAGCTTTCTTT. The gene calls are TRBV23-1 and TRBJ1-1, with 9 bases that match TRBD1. TRBV23-1 is marked as an open reading frame, function uncertain. The junction had 10 bases not matched to a gene; V was cut back by 6 bases and J by 5 bases. The CDR3 totals 15 residues.

This clone came up once. The gene calls are TRBV5-3 and TRBJ1-4; 8 bases map to TRBD1. TRBV5-3 is an ORF, with its function uncertain. The V segment lost 0 bases and the J segment 8 bases; nucleotides outside the gene matches: 0. The CDR3 loop spans 13 amino acids. The CDR3 bases are TGTGCCAGAAGCTTGGGACAGGGGGAAAAACTGTTTTTT. This gives the protein CARSLGQGEKLFF.

This chain joins TRBV2 and TRBJ1-1, with 7 bases that match TRBD1. Germline V gene sequence: CDR1 SNHLY, CDR2 FYNNEI. This CDR3 contains 14 residues. V lost 3 bases and J lost 4; bases outside the gene matches: 5. The CDR3 reads CASSERGQVTEAFF. CDR3 sequence (DNA): TGTGCCAGCAGTGAGAGGGGGCAGGTCACTGAAGCTTTCTTT.

This chain joins TRBV6-1 and TRBJ2-5, with TRBD2 matching 13 bases. Germline CDR1 and CDR2: MNHNS and SASEGT. The CDR3 runs to 17 residues. V shed 4 bases and J 5 bases; nucleotides not matched to a gene: 10. CDR3 protein: CASSGPGLAGPKETQYF. CDR3 nucleotide sequence: TGTGCCAGCAGTGGCCCGGGACTAGCGGGACCGAAGGAGACCCAGTACTTC.

J is TRBJ2-1 and V is TRBV9; 9 nucleotides match TRBD2. The CDR3 covers 16 residues. The germline V gene has CDR1 SGDLS and CDR2 YYNGEE. Trimming took 3 bases from V and 5 from J; bases not matched to a gene: 9. The CDR3 sequence is CASSDRLAEFHNEQFF. As DNA, the CDR3 is TGTGCCAGCAGCGACCGACTAGCGGAATTCCACAATGAGCAGTTCTTC. Supplemented by reference TRBV9 and TRBJ2-1, the full variable domain reads DSGVTQTPKHLITATGQRVTLRCSPRSGDLSVYWYQQSLDQGLQFLIQYYNGEERAKGNILERFSAQQFPDLHSELNLSSLELGDSALYFCASSDRLAEFHNEQFFGPGTRLTVL.

The chain uses TRBV6-4 and TRBJ2-3; 10 bases fit TRBD1. Germline assignment: CDR1 MRHNA and CDR2 SNTAGT. V lost 1 base to trimming and J lost 1 base; unmatched junction nucleotides: 8. The CDR3 runs to 18 residues. The CDR3 spells CASSDWRQGAAGTDTQYF. The CDR3 bases are TGTGCCAGCAGTGACTGGAGACAGGGGGCGGCCGGCACAGATACGCAGTATTTT.